The rows below give T cell receptor beta chains drawn from one sample of a study of T cell changes during pregnancy in multiple sclerosis. This table comes from immunoSEQ multiplex PCR, and its TCRdb copy is limited to in-frame clones, with some not included. The sample yields tens of thousands of clones, roughly 92% seen once. The sequencing here drew on CD4+ T cells from peripheral blood mononuclear cells, taken in the first trimester of pregnancy. The receptors here all came from a female donor with multiple sclerosis, enrolled in a pregnancy study. Each CDR3 is given with its conserved first and last residue. The order of the fields is D gene, J gene, V gene, clone size, CDR3 DNA, CDR3 protein. The D gene is left open where the match is weak. Size values are once, few and many counts, or a class for expanded clones, and some rows have none.

TRBD2 TRBJ2-1 TRBV5-1 NA TGCGCCAGCAGCTTGGATTGGACTAGCAATGAGCAGTTCTTC CASSLDWTSNEQFF
TRBD1 TRBJ1-2 TRBV4-1 NA TGCGCCAGCAGCCAAGATTTGGGACAGGGGGCAGGGGGCTACACCTTC CASSQDLGQGAGGYTF
NA TRBJ2-7 TRBV7-2 medium-sized TGTGCCAGCACCTCGAACAGGGTCAGCTACGAGCAGTACTTC CASTSNRVSYEQYF
TRBD2 TRBJ2-1 TRBV5-1 once TGCGCCAGCAGCCCCGGACTAGAAAGGGGTCCCAATGAGCAGTTCTTC CASSPGLERGPNEQFF
TRBD1 TRBJ1-5 TRBV28 NA TGTGCCAGCAGTCGCCGACCCGGACAGGGCGATCAGCCCCAGCATTTT CASSRRPGQGDQPQHF
TRBD2 TRBJ2-1 TRBV19 NA TGTGCCACCGGGGGACTAGCGGGAGGGATAGCGCCCTACAATGAGCAGTTCTTC CATGGLAGGIAPYNEQFF
NA TRBJ1-2 TRBV28 NA TGTGCCAGCAGTCTCCGTCCGGGACACGAGTATGGCTACACCTTC CASSLRPGHEYGYTF
NA TRBJ2-1 TRBV11-2 NA TGTGCCAGCAGCTTATCAGGGGCTTCCTACAATGAGCAGTTCTTC CASSLSGASYNEQFF
NA TRBJ2-2 TRBV28 NA TGTGCCAGCAGCCCGGGATCGAACACCGGGGAGCTGTTTTTT CASSPGSNTGELFF
NA TRBJ2-1 TRBV21-1 NA TGTGCCAGCAGCCCCTTCCGGGTCTCACCCTCCAATGAGCAGTTCTTC CASSPFRVSPSNEQFF
NA TRBJ1-5 TRBV27 NA TGTGCCAGCAGTTTATCGGGGGCACATCAGCCCCAGCATTTT CASSLSGAHQPQHF
NA TRBJ2-2 TRBV7-2 NA TGTGCCAGCAGCCGGGGTTTGACCGGGGAGCTGTTTTTT CASSRGLTGELFF
TRBD2 TRBJ2-7 TRBV10-3 NA TGTGCCAAGAGAGCGGGAGGGAACTCCTACGAGCAGTACTTC CAKRAGGNSYEQYF
TRBD1 TRBJ2-7 TRBV6-6 few TGTGCCAGCAGTTATTCCGGGACAGGGTCCTACGAGCAGTACTTC CASSYSGTGSYEQYF
NA TRBJ2-3 TRBV5-6 NA TGTGCCAGCAGCTTGGACCCAAGCGGACCCACAGATACGCAGTATTTT CASSLDPSGPTDTQYF
NA TRBJ2-3 TRBV25-1 NA TGTGCCACGCGGAGGTTATCAGAGACAGATACGCAGTATTTT CATRRLSETDTQYF
TRBD2 TRBJ2-7 TRBV19 NA TGTGCCAGTAGTATAGAAGTCGCCGGGACTAGCGGGGCGTCCTACGAGCAGTACTTC CASSIEVAGTSGASYEQYF
TRBD1 TRBJ2-1 TRBV19 NA TGTGCCAGTAAACCGGGGACAGTTACTAGCTCCTACAATGAGCAGTTCTTC CASKPGTVTSSYNEQFF
NA TRBJ1-2 TRBV7-9 NA TGTGCCAGCAGCCAAAGCGTAGGGGCGGGGAGCTATGGCTACACCTTC CASSQSVGAGSYGYTF
NA TRBJ2-2 TRBV2 NA TGTGCCAGCACAACGCTGGGGGGGCTGGCCGGGGAGCTGTTTTTT CASTTLGGLAGELFF
NA TRBJ1-1 TRBV5-6 NA TGTGCCAGCAGCTTGTGGCTCGGGGGTGGGGCGGACACTGAAGCTTTCTTT CASSLWLGGGADTEAFF
TRBD1 TRBJ1-5 TRBV5-1 NA TGCGCCAGCAGCCCCGGACAGGGGAGCAATCAGCCCCAGCATTTT CASSPGQGSNQPQHF
NA TRBJ2-5 TRBV27 NA TGTGCCAGCAGCCCGGGACACAGTGGAGAGACCCAGTACTTC CASSPGHSGETQYF
NA TRBJ2-2 TRBV11-2 NA TGTGCCAGCAGCTTAGAAATGACAGGTCCGAACACCGGGGAGCTGTTTTTT CASSLEMTGPNTGELFF
NA TRBJ2-7 TRBV6-5 NA TGTGCCAGCAAGGCTAGACCCGGCGAGCAGTACTTC CASKARPGEQYF
TRBD1 TRBJ1-4 TRBV11-3 NA TGTGCCAGCAGCTTAGGGGACAGGGGGCCGGAAAAACTGTTTTTT CASSLGDRGPEKLFF
TRBD2 TRBJ2-7 TRBV5-1 NA TGCGCCAGCAGCGATCTAGCGGCCTCCTACGAGCAGTACTTC CASSDLAASYEQYF
NA TRBJ1-1 TRBV6-1 NA TGTGCCAGCAGTAACAGTTTTAACACTGAAGCTTTCTTT CASSNSFNTEAFF
NA TRBJ2-5 TRBV5-1 few TGCGCCAGCAGCTTGGCCAGAACAGGGCAAGAGACCCAGTACTTC CASSLARTGQETQYF
NA TRBJ2-1 TRBV19 NA TGTGCCAGTAGTAGCCACTACCCCTCCTACAATGAGCAGTTCTTC CASSSHYPSYNEQFF
NA TRBJ2-5 TRBV25-1 NA TGTGCCAGCAGTGAATACAGAGGGAGCGGTAAAGAGACCCAGTACTTC CASSEYRGSGKETQYF
TRBD1 TRBJ1-1 TRBV5-1 NA TGCGCCAGCAGCTTGGGCGGTACAGGACAGGGTTACACTGAAGCTTTCTTT CASSLGGTGQGYTEAFF
NA TRBJ1-5 TRBV10-1 once TGCGCCAGCCTGGTCGGGATTAATCAGCCCCAGCATTTT CASLVGINQPQHF